This T cell receptor beta chain was identified in a study of OX40 agonist ivuxolimab in advanced cancers. Study-wide background: Of the patients, three showed partial responses, one with hepatocellular carcinoma and two with cutaneous melanoma. The study's findings and limits: Averaged across samples, CD8+ T cells carried more expanded clones than CD4+ did.

Looked up from germline, CDR1 is SSHAT and CDR2 is FNYEAQ (reference sequence). The CDR3 has 13 residues. Sequencing used immunoSEQ multiplex PCR; TCRdb keeps in-frame clones, though not all of them. The sample has about 43,000 clones, roughly 78% seen once. About this clone: Its antigen is currently unknown. One junction end disagrees with the germline gene, perhaps due to a read error.

The sample was CD4+ or CD8+ T cells sorted from blood, taken in a trial of the OX40 agonist ivuxolimab. This sequence originates from an adult with an advanced solid tumor such as melanoma, head and neck, liver or kidney cancer. The chain links TRBV7-7 to TRBJ2-5, with TRBD2 as a possible D gene (6 bases). The CDR3 reads CASSYSGEETQYF. The CDR3 DNA is TGTGCTAGCAGCTATAGCGGAGAAGAGACCCAGTACTTC.